These 19 T cell receptor beta chains originate from one sample sequenced in a study of siplizumab effects on memory and regulatory T cells. Libraries were prepared by immunoSEQ multiplex PCR; TCRdb keeps only in-frame clonotypes and omits some of them. The sample yields 97,000 or so clones, 80% to 95% seen once. The sample was CD4+ T cells sorted from blood. The receptors come from a human donor in good health.

The V and J genes are TRBV7-9 and TRBJ1-5; a possible D gene is TRBD1 (5 bases). The germline V gene has CDR1 SEHNR and CDR2 FQNEAQ (reference sequence). There are 16 residues in the CDR3. Between the trimmed V and J ends, which lost 7 bases and 0 bases, there was a span of 16 bases. Written as DNA, the CDR3 is TGTGCCAGCACACTTTACGGGACGGGTAGCAATCAGCCCCAGCATTTT. Translating it yields CASTLYGTGSNQPQHF.

The V call is TRBV5-6, the J call TRBJ2-3; D remains unclear. Germline CDR1 reads SGHDT; CDR2 reads YYEEEE. The CDR3 covers 16 residues. V was pared by 3 bases and J by 2 bases, with 16 bases between. CDR3 residues: CASSSPQTGLTDTQYF. In DNA form, the CDR3 reads TGTGCCAGCAGCTCGCCTCAGACTGGGCTCACAGATACGCAGTATTTT.

The CDR3 DNA follows: TGTGCCAGCAGCTTACTCAGCAATCAGCCCCAGCATTTT. Translation: CASSLLSNQPQHF. This rearrangement joins TRBV7-2 to TRBJ1-5; no reliable D call. This CDR3 has 13 residues. The ends were cut back, 2 bases at V and 1 base at J, with 3 bases in the middle. Germline V gene data show CDR1 as SGHTA and CDR2 as FQGNSA.

This clone appeared a single time. Within the sample, other DNA sequences also encode this same CDR3. The CDR3 reads CASSFGDTGELFF. CDR3 in DNA: TGCGCCAGCAGCTTCGGGGACACCGGGGAGCTGTTTTTT. The V and J genes are TRBV5-1 and TRBJ2-2; possibly TRBD2 for D (5 bases). Trimming removed 2 bases from V and 3 bases from J, with 5 bases in between. The germline V gene has CDR1 SGHRS and CDR2 YFSETQ. CDR3 length equals 13 residues.

The gene calls are TRBV7-3 and TRBJ2-1; D is ambiguous. The V gene's germline CDR1 is SGHTA and CDR2 FQGTGA. CDR3 size: 14 residues. V lost 0 bases and J 0 bases, leaving 3 bases between the germline ends. CDR3 region: CASSLTSSYNEQFF. The CDR3 DNA sequence: TGTGCCAGCAGCTTAACTAGCTCCTACAATGAGCAGTTCTTC.

This clone was seen once. The chain carries TRBV13 and TRBJ1-1; no firm D call. This CDR3 spans 17 amino acids. V was trimmed by 6 bases and J by 0 bases, leaving 20 bases between them. Germline lookup yields CDR1 PRHDT and CDR2 FYEKMQ (reference sequence). CDR3 loop: CASRTKRRVTVNTEAFF. CDR3 DNA sequence: TGTGCCAGCAGGACCAAACGTCGGGTTACTGTGAACACTGAAGCTTTCTTT. The whole variable domain, remainder taken from reference TRBV13 and TRBJ1-1, is AAGVIQSPRHLIKEKRETATLKCYPIPRHDTVYWYQQGPGQDPQFLISFYEKMQSDKGSIPDRFSAQQFSDYHSELNMSSLELGDSALYFCASRTKRRVTVNTEAFFGQGTRLTVV.

A single count supports this clone. The rearrangement uses TRBV5-4 and TRBJ2-3; maybe TRBD2 (5 bases). Germline values: CDR1 SGHNT, CDR2 YYREEE (reference sequence). The germline V and J ends were trimmed by 0 bases and 14 bases, with 22 bases remaining between them. The CDR3 runs 15 residues. The CDR3 loop reads CASSLDSAGVRGSYF. CDR3 DNA: TGTGCCAGCAGCTTGGATTCTGCGGGTGTTAGAGGTTCGTATTTT.

The count of this clone is one. The rearrangement joins TRBV2 to TRBJ2-7, with D perhaps being TRBD1 or TRBD2 (5 bases each). Between the trimmed V and J ends, which lost 3 bases and 12 bases, there was a span of 15 bases. CDR1 SNHLY and CDR2 FYNNEI come from the germline V gene. CDR3 length: 12 amino acids. CDR3 nucleotides: TGTGCCAGCAGTGAGTGGCAGGGAGTGGCGTACTTC. This encodes CASSEWQGVAYF.

V gene TRBV14 combines with J gene TRBJ2-2, with D possibly TRBD1 on 5 matching bases. Germline V gene lookup returns CDR1 SGHDN and CDR2 FVKESK. The CDR3 has 13 amino acids. With 3 bases removed from V and 4 bases from J, the gap between germline ends came to 6 bases. The CDR3 DNA sequence: TGTGCCAGCAGCCACAGGGTCACCGGGGAGCTGTTTTTT. It encodes CASSHRVTGELFF.

This clone was picked up one time. The rearrangement uses TRBV20-1 and TRBJ2-7; no reliable D call. Germline CDR1 DFQATT, CDR2 SNEGSKA (reference sequence). This CDR3 has 11 amino acids. The CDR3 sequence is CTCADSYEQYF. For the CDR3, the DNA is TGCACTTGCGCCGATTCCTACGAGCAGTACTTC.

The genes are TRBV14 and TRBJ2-5, with TRBD2 identical over 12 bases. CDR3 size: 15 residues. After removal of 3 bases from V and 5 bases from J, the junction contained 4 bases not matched to a gene. Germline V gene data show CDR1 as SGHDN and CDR2 as FVKESK. CDR3 bases: TGTGCCAGCAGCCAGGTTGGGACTAGCGGGGAGACCCAGTACTTC. Translated: CASSQVGTSGETQYF.

The chain joins TRBV30 to TRBJ1-1; tentative D call: TRBD1 (5 bases). The germline gives CDR1 GTSNPN, CDR2 SVGIG (reference sequence). With 2 bases removed from V and 8 bases from J, the gap between germline ends came to 12 bases. The CDR3 consists of 12 residues. CDR3 amino acids: CAWSRIQGEAFF. As DNA, the CDR3 is TGTGCCTGGAGTCGAATTCAGGGAGAAGCTTTCTTT.

This clone was observed once. V and J are TRBV6-1 and TRBJ2-7, with D possibly matching TRBD2 (6 bases). Germline V lookup: CDR1 MNHNS, CDR2 SASEGT. V was shortened by 6 bases and J by 2 bases, with 17 bases between the two germline ends. The CDR3 is 15 residues long. For the CDR3, the DNA is TGTGCCAGCAGCGCAGAACTGGGGGGACCCTACGAGCAGTACTTC. It yields the protein CASSAELGGPYEQYF.

The chain uses TRBV2 and TRBJ2-5; 12 bases are shared with TRBD2. CDR1 is SNHLY, CDR2 FYNNEI, per germline. V lost 7 bases to trimming and J lost 4 bases; unmatched junction nucleotides: 7. This CDR3 has 15 residues. The CDR3 here is CASKRLAGVGETQYF. In DNA form, the CDR3 reads TGTGCCAGCAAACGACTAGCGGGAGTAGGAGAGACCCAGTACTTC.

This clone has just one count. This chain joins TRBV4-1 and TRBJ2-3; 7 nucleotides align to TRBD2. The ends lost 0 bases at V and 2 bases at J; junction bases unmatched: 8. CDR1 and CDR2 from the germline V gene are MGHRA and YSYEKL. The CDR3 runs 17 residues. This chain's CDR3 is CASSQDRGELHTDTQYF. In DNA form, the CDR3 reads TGCGCCAGCAGCCAAGACCGGGGGGAACTCCACACAGATACGCAGTATTTT.

The chain employs TRBV28 and TRBJ2-3, with 11 bases matching TRBD1. Germline CDR1 MDHEN, CDR2 SYDVKM. The CDR3 loop spans 18 amino acids. Unmatched junction bases numbered 9, after V lost 2 bases and J lost 2 bases. CDR3 DNA: TGTGCCAGCAGTTTAAGCCTTGGACAGGGGGCTAACACAGATACGCAGTATTTT. As protein: CASSLSLGQGANTDTQYF. The complete variable domain, with remaining parts taken from reference TRBV28 and TRBJ2-3, reads DVKVTQSSRYLVKRTGEKVFLECVQDMDHENMFWYRQDPGLGLRLIYFSYDVKMKEKGDIPEGYSVSREKKERFSLILESASTNQTSMYLCASSLSLGQGANTDTQYFGPGTRLTVL.

V usage is TRBV30 and J usage is TRBJ2-1; 8 bases line up with TRBD2. V shed 2 bases, J shed 8 bases, and the junction held 5 bases outside the gene matches. The germline gives CDR1 GTSNPN, CDR2 SVGIG (reference sequence). The CDR3 is made up of 13 amino acids. CDR3 protein: CAWSNSRGDEQFF. The CDR3 DNA is TGTGCCTGGAGTAATTCGCGGGGGGATGAGCAGTTCTTC. Combining the CDR3 with reference TRBV30 and TRBJ2-1 gives the whole variable domain SQTIHQWPATLVQPVGSPLSLECTVEGTSNPNLYWYRQAAGRGLQLLFYSVGIGQISSEVPQNLSASRPQDRQFILSSKKLLLSDSGFYLCAWSNSRGDEQFFGPGTRLTVL.

This chain links TRBV27 with TRBJ1-4, with 10 positions matching TRBD1. The germline CDR1 and CDR2 sequences are MNHEY and SMNVEV (reference sequence). Trimming removed 7 bases from V and 1 base from J; junction bases left unmatched: 12. The CDR3 sequence is 18 residues long. CDR3 residues: CASTSSTGGGLTNEKLFF. CDR3 DNA sequence: TGTGCCAGCACCTCTTCGACAGGGGGCGGCTTAACTAATGAAAAACTGTTTTTT.

The rearrangement links TRBV5-1 to TRBJ2-3; maybe TRBD2 (6 bases). There are 15 residues in the CDR3. The V end lost 4 bases, the J end lost 2 bases, and 14 bases lay between the germline ends. CDR1 is SGHRS, CDR2 YFSETQ, per germline. CDR3 nucleotides: TGCGCCAGCAGCGAGACTAGTTCGGCCACAGATACGCAGTATTTT. Amino acid sequence: CASSETSSATDTQYF. The full variable domain, rest sourced from reference TRBV5-1 and TRBJ2-3, is KAGVTQTPRYLIKTRGQQVTLSCSPISGHRSVSWYQQTPGQGLQFLFEYFSETQRNKGNFPGRFSGRQFSNSRSEMNVSTLELGDSALYLCASSETSSATDTQYFGPGTRLTVL.